The sequence of this TCR beta chain was determined in a study of spatial heterogeneity in lung cancer. Study-wide context: A unique TCR and UMI combination showed up more than ten times in raw reads, on average.

Whole-study results and caveats: Tumors with more nonsynonymous mutations had more expanded intratumoral alpha and beta TCRs.

Ten or more counts support this clonotype. Its antigen is still unknown. TCRdb used MiXCR to reprocess the 5' RACE reads, holding one entry per CDR3 protein. The sample has about 8,100 distinct CDR3 sequences, more than 10% seen once. Germline lookup yields CDR1 KGHDR and CDR2 SFDVKD. This CDR3 is 17 amino acids long. Trimming pared 3 bases from V and 1 base from J, leaving 15 bases between. Time point denoted: sample taken at primary tumor resection. Untreated early-stage non-small cell lung cancer patients, approximately 79 in total, were the donors. This TCR was sampled from a male donor with early-stage non-small cell lung cancer. Source: lung tumor tissue, taken at surgery. The chain recombines TRBV24-1 with TRBJ2-1, with D tentatively TRBD2 (6 bases). In DNA, the CDR3 is TGTGCCACCAGTGATGCCTTTGCGGGAAAATCCTACAATGAGCAGTTCTTC. Residues: CATSDAFAGKSYNEQFF.